Listed below are T cell receptor beta chains from one sample, sequenced in a study of cytomegalovirus exposure and HLA in healthy donors. Some clones are missing from TCRdb's copy, which holds only in-frame ones; the method was immunoSEQ multiplex PCR. The top ten hold approximately 2% of the sample, which has 100,000 or so clones, around 75% seen once. The source material was PBMCs. All receptors derive from a man aged 25 to 40 in good health and CMV-seronegative. CDR3s include the opening cysteine and the closing phenylalanine or tryptophan. The D gene is left open where the match is weak. Not all rows give a size; the values are once, few, many and, for expanded clones, a class.

>TRBJ2-7|-|TRBD1|TRBV5-1
CASSAGQGSSYEQYF
TGCGCCAGCAGCGCCGGACAGGGAAGCTCCTACGAGCAGTACTTC
>TRBJ2-7|once|-|TRBV5-1
CASSLSWDTSYEQYF
TGCGCCAGCAGCTTGTCCTGGGACACCTCCTACGAGCAGTACTTC
>TRBJ2-7|medium-sized|TRBD1|TRBV4-2
CASSQDGIGQGIYEQYF
TGTGCCAGCAGCCAAGACGGTATAGGACAGGGGATCTACGAGCAGTACTTC
>TRBJ1-5|-|-|TRBV10-3
CAIRDSSRDNQPQHF
TGTGCCATCAGGGACAGCTCTAGAGATAATCAGCCCCAGCATTTT
>TRBJ2-1|-|TRBD2|TRBV9
CASSPTLAGGPNNEQFF
TGTGCCAGCAGCCCGACTTTAGCGGGAGGGCCTAACAATGAGCAGTTCTTC
>TRBJ2-7|-|TRBD1|TRBV15
CATSRPAGTGGFEQYF
TGTGCCACCAGTCGCCCGGCCGGGACAGGGGGGTTCGAGCAGTACTTC
>TRBJ2-7|-|-|TRBV6-1
CASSELGGGYEQYF
TGTGCCAGCAGTGAATTAGGGGGGGGCTACGAGCAGTACTTC
>TRBJ2-1|-|TRBD1|TRBV2
CASSGQGNNEQFF
TGTGCCAGCAGCGGACAGGGGAACAATGAGCAGTTCTTC
>TRBJ2-1|-|-|TRBV27
CASSYPGQNNEQFF
TGTGCCAGCAGCTACCCCGGACAGAACAATGAGCAGTTCTTC
>TRBJ2-1|-|-|TRBV5-8
CASSLLTGGPQEQFF
TGTGCCAGCAGCTTACTGACGGGGGGCCCTCAAGAGCAGTTCTTC
>TRBJ2-3|-|-|TRBV5-1
CASSLVGGSTDTQYF
TGCGCCAGCAGCTTGGTTGGGGGCAGCACAGATACGCAGTATTTT
>TRBJ2-7|once|TRBD1|TRBV28
CASTGGYEQYF
TGTGCCAGCACAGGGGGCTACGAGCAGTACTTC
>TRBJ2-5|-|TRBD1|TRBV25-1
CASRKRTGETQYF
TGTGCCAGCAGGAAAAGGACAGGAGAGACCCAGTACTTC
>TRBJ2-1|few|TRBD2|TRBV4-2
CASSEGTSGRNEQFF
TGTGCCAGCAGCGAAGGGACTAGCGGGAGAAATGAGCAGTTCTTC
>TRBJ2-7|-|-|TRBV7-2
CASSGGPTGVAYF
TGTGCCAGCAGCGGGGGTCCCACGGGAGTGGCATACTTC
>TRBJ2-1|-|-|TRBV2
CASSQTVTSSYNEQFF
TGTGCCAGCAGTCAGACAGTAACCTCTTCCTACAATGAGCAGTTCTTC
>TRBJ1-6|-|TRBD1|TRBV27
CASRGTDLNSPLHF
TGTGCCAGCAGGGGGACAGACCTTAATTCACCCCTCCACTTT
>TRBJ2-1|-|TRBD2|TRBV19
CASSGSSGGYNEQFF
TGTGCCAGTAGTGGGTCTAGCGGGGGCTACAATGAGCAGTTCTTC
>TRBJ2-7|-|TRBD2|TRBV14
CASSFIAGASYEQYF
TGTGCCAGCAGCTTTATAGCGGGTGCTTCCTACGAGCAGTACTTC
>TRBJ2-1|few|TRBD1|TRBV5-1
CASRPPGTGDYNEQFF
TGCGCCAGCAGGCCACCCGGGACAGGGGATTACAATGAGCAGTTCTTC
>TRBJ2-1|few|TRBD2|TRBV6-4
CASSDVAGGSYNEQFF
TGTGCCAGCAGTGACGTAGCGGGGGGGTCCTACAATGAGCAGTTCTTC
>TRBJ2-7|-|-|TRBV13
CASSSRSEQYF
TGTGCCAGCAGCTCCAGGTCCGAGCAGTACTTC